This T cell receptor beta chain was captured in a study of spatial heterogeneity in lung cancer. Findings and limits, study-wide: Expanded intratumoral alpha and beta TCR counts tracked tumor mutation counts.

This CDR3 has 12 residues. From germline, CDR1 is SGHTA and CDR2 FQGTGA. V dropped 3 bases and J dropped 8 bases, with 10 bases sitting between them. This clonotype is categorized as medium-sized. Antigen specificity is unknown. The time point is: sample taken at primary tumor resection. TCRdb reprocessed the 5' RACE reads with MiXCR, giving one entry per CDR3 protein. Here the sample spans about 2,600 distinct CDR3 sequences, 7.4% being singletons. The sequencing here drew on lung tumor tissue, taken at surgery. J is TRBJ1-2 and V is TRBV7-3; D not certain. This receptor was identified in a female donor with early-stage non-small cell lung cancer. CDR3 DNA sequence: TGTGCCAGCAGCTTCGGGTCCGGCGGCTACACCTTC. Translated: CASSFGSGGYTF.